The present T cell receptor (beta chain) was sequenced within a study of T cells in Graves' hyperthyroidism and ophthalmopathy (dated by TCRdb to between 2017 and 2020). Turning to the overall study: Peripheral blood was sampled at the time of initial diagnosis, prior to any treatment. TCR V-J signatures able to tell the groups apart were searched for in a discovery cohort of around 95 patients, of whom 43 had Graves' ophthalmopathy and about 60 had stable Graves' hyperthyroidism. Prospective prediction of ophthalmopathy was tested in an independent validation cohort of fewer than 20 hyperthyroidism patients and around 16 patients who later progressed to ophthalmopathy. The 100 or so discovery patients were divided at random into training and test sets in a 7:3 ratio. The study also compared thyroid tissue and blood T-cell repertoires from several Graves' hyperthyroidism patients. Following sampling, methimazole starting at 30 mg daily was given to hyperthyroidism patients, and high-dose intravenous methylprednisolone was given to ophthalmopathy patients. According to the paper, TCR Vbeta CDR3 sequencing was carried out on around 140 peripheral blood samples, which came from 40 to 45 ophthalmopathy, roughly 75 hyperthyroidism and some 17 progressor patients.

A patient counted as having stable Graves' hyperthyroidism if no progression to ophthalmopathy occurred over 18 months of follow-up. The hyperthyroidism patients were between 18 and 65 years old and newly diagnosed, with a disease duration of less than 2 months. Exclusion was applied to patients with uncontrolled infections, other autoimmune diseases, pregnancy or lactation. Diagnoses were established on the basis of clinical symptoms, serum thyroxine and TRAb, thyroid ultrasound, and orbital computed tomography. PBMCs were separated from roughly 10 ml of fresh peripheral blood using Ficoll-Paque density gradient centrifugation. Total RNA was extracted using Trizol reagent, and RNA quality was assessed on an Agilent 2100 Bioanalyzer. The paper as a whole reports these results and caveats: Most expanded thyroid clonotypes (frequency above 0.001) were also detected in blood, a finding suggesting that blood repertoires may reflect thyroid immune responses. No statistical method was used to set the sample size in advance, and investigators knew the group allocation. In validation, the model predicted progression to ophthalmopathy with over 65% sensitivity and 72% to 75% specificity, a median of around 6.6 months before onset. A model built on a 13 V-J signature distinguished ophthalmopathy from stable hyperthyroidism, reaching around 90% sensitivity and 81.08% specificity in cross-validation and 80%/75% in testing.

TCR beta CDR3 regions were amplified from RNA transcripts. The TCR CDR3 was subjected to a first round of RT-PCR using the HTBI primer set and the Qiagen OneStep RT-PCR kit. The libraries were constructed in a second round of multiplex PCR and then size-selected and purified. Sequencing of the libraries was done on an Illumina HiSeq2000 using paired-end 100 bp reads. The study's processing was this. Raw data were processed with SOAPnuke, discarding reads with adapters, uncalled bases, mean Phred below 15, or no exact constant-primer or identifier match. COPE v1.2.5 was used to merge the high-quality paired reads, and each unique nucleotide sequence was defined as a clonotype. Clonotypes were aligned to IMGT TRBV, TRBD and TRBJ reference segments using MiTCR v1.1. The analysis included only V-J combinations with a frequency above 0.0001, which together covered around 99% of the repertoires. A TCS score was defined as the ratio of F50 (clonal expansion) to E x V (chaos), with BLOSUM62-based TCRdist applied between CDR3 peptides within each V-J. Welch's t-statistics and random forest reduced some 510 V-J features to 10 to 15, which were used in a naive Bayes classifier (R e1071). In TCRdb, the public reads were trimmed at Q25 with fastp and aligned with MiXCR, with productive beta chains retained. Under each unique CDR3 protein, matching rows form one entry showing the most common genes and DNA. It is TCRdb's table, rather than the study itself, that gives the V and J calls and clone size. Counted in this sample were some 620,000 distinct CDR3 sequences; 15% to 20% of them appeared once. The top ten clonotypes cover 3.8% of the sample.

This clonotype was counted many times. Its recognized antigen is unknown. No base quality information exists; no much larger clone differs at one position. The clonotype was recovered from a woman in her 30s with Graves' hyperthyroidism. Sequencing was carried out using blood.

The CDR3 protein is CASSLVVKGNEQFF. The DNA reads TGTGCCAGCAGCTTAGTGGTTAAGGGGAATGAGCAGTTCTTC. The rearranged segments are TRBV11-2 and TRBJ2-1; a tentative D match to TRBD1 spans 5 bases. CDR1 and CDR2, per the germline V gene, are SGHAT and FQNNGV. V is reduced by 1 base and J by 7 bases, leaving a spacing of 11 bases between them. The cysteine opens and the phenylalanine closes a CDR3 of 14 amino acids. CDR3 DNA only is kept here, 42 bases in frame from base 1. The full variable domain, with segments outside the CDR3 supplied by the reference TRBV11-2 and TRBJ2-1 proteins, appears as EAGVAQSPRYKIIEKRQSVAFWCNPISGHATLYWYQQILGQGPKLLIQFQNNGVVDDSQLPKDRFSAERLKGVDSTLKIQPAKLEDSAVYLCASSLVVKGNEQFFGPGTRLTVL.